Following are 25 T cell receptor beta chains from one sample sequenced in a study of cytomegalovirus exposure and HLA in healthy donors. 13 Jbeta primers and 60 Vbeta primers were used for the PCR. The protocol was immunoSEQ multiplex PCR, while the TCRdb copy is restricted to in-frame clones and leaves out a portion. This table holds about 180,000 clones, 82% found once. Sequences were obtained from PBMCs. All receptors come from a woman between 45 and 65 years old in good health and CMV-seronegative.

The genes are TRBV4-2 and TRBJ2-7, with 10 positions matching TRBD2. Looked up from germline, CDR1 is LGHNA and CDR2 is YNFKEQ. This CDR3 is built from 15 residues. V lost 2 bases and J lost 4; bases outside the gene matches: 5. CDR3 loop: CASSQRLAGVYEQYF. Here the CDR3 DNA reads TGTGCCAGCAGCCAAAGGCTAGCGGGAGTTTACGAGCAGTACTTC.

Here the CDR3 DNA reads TGTGCCACCAGCAGGGGACTAGCGGGAATCACCGGGGAGCTGTTTTTT. Its translation is CATSRGLAGITGELFF. This chain links TRBV15 with TRBJ2-2; 13 bases line up with TRBD2. Germline V gene sequence: CDR1 LNHNV, CDR2 YYDKDF (reference sequence). J was trimmed by 4 bases and V by 3 bases; bases with no gene match: 2. The CDR3 covers 16 residues. The variable domain in full, with the rest retrieved from reference TRBV15 and TRBJ2-2, is DAMVIQNPRYQVTQFGKPVTLSCSQTLNHNVMYWYQQKSSQAPKLLFHYYDKDFNNEADTPDNFQSRRPNTSFCFLDIRSPGLGDTAMYLCATSRGLAGITGELFFGEGSRLTVL.

This clone was detected only a few times. This chain connects TRBV28 to TRBJ2-7; weak D call: TRBD1 (6 bases). Germline lookup yields CDR1 MDHEN and CDR2 SYDVKM. The V end was cut by 9 bases, the J end by 3 bases, with 18 bases between. The CDR3 runs 14 residues. CDR3 sequence: CASNRQGSHYEQYF. CDR3 bases: TGTGCCAGTAACCGGCAGGGGTCCCACTACGAGCAGTACTTC. The entire variable domain, with the rest obtained from reference TRBV28 and TRBJ2-7, is as follows: DVKVTQSSRYLVKRTGEKVFLECVQDMDHENMFWYRQDPGLGLRLIYFSYDVKMKEKGDIPEGYSVSREKKERFSLILESASTNQTSMYLCASNRQGSHYEQYFGPGTRLTVT.

This clone was detected only once. V gene TRBV15 combines with J gene TRBJ1-1, with 8 bases identical to TRBD1. V trimming: 8 bases; J trimming: 4 bases; junction bases outside the gene matches: 9. This CDR3 is 14 amino acids long. CDR1 is LNHNV, CDR2 YYDKDF, per germline (reference sequence). CDR3 nucleotides: TGTGCCACCCTGACAGGGGAGCTGGGCACTGAAGCTTTCTTT. It yields the protein CATLTGELGTEAFF.

This clone has just one count. The V gene is TRBV19, the J gene TRBJ1-2; D remains unclear. CDR1 and CDR2 from the germline V gene are LNHDA and SQIVND (reference sequence). The ends were cut back, 5 bases at V and 0 bases at J, with 16 bases in the middle. CDR3 length equals 16 residues. The CDR3 loop reads CASSPPRGAANYGYTF. CDR3 nucleotides: TGTGCCAGTAGTCCACCCCGGGGAGCAGCTAACTATGGCTACACCTTC.

The CDR3 is CSVIYRDRDVSYEQYF. CDR3 bases: TGCAGCGTCATTTACCGGGACAGGGACGTTTCCTACGAGCAGTACTTC. This chain connects TRBV29-1 to TRBJ2-7; 9 positions match TRBD1. CDR1 SQVTM and CDR2 ANQGSEA come from the germline V gene. The length of the CDR3 is 16 residues. Unmatched junction bases numbered 13, after V lost 6 bases and J lost 1 base.

V usage is TRBV10-3 and J usage is TRBJ2-3, with 8 positions matching TRBD2. The CDR3 length is 15 residues. The germline CDR1 and CDR2 sequences are ENHRY and SYGVKD. V lost 6 bases, J lost 6 bases, and 11 bases stayed unmatched. In DNA, the CDR3 is TGTGCCATCAGAGGCGGGGGGCTTATGTCTGATACGCAGTATTTT. Amino acid sequence: CAIRGGGLMSDTQYF.

This clone came up a few times. The chain joins TRBV27 to TRBJ2-2; no clear D. Trimming stripped 5 bases from V and 2 bases from J, with 9 bases between. Germline V gene data show CDR1 as MNHEY and CDR2 as SMNVEV (reference sequence). This CDR3 spans 14 amino acids. CDR3 coding DNA: TGTGCCAGCAGTGTAGTTAGTAACACCGGGGAGCTGTTTTTT. Amino acid sequence: CASSVVSNTGELFF.

V gene TRBV9 combines with J gene TRBJ1-4, with 7 bases that match TRBD1. Germline assignment: CDR1 SGDLS and CDR2 YYNGEE. The CDR3 runs 16 residues. V lost 3 bases, J lost 5 bases, and 10 bases stayed unmatched. The CDR3 loop reads CASSERPGTENEKLFF. The CDR3 bases are TGTGCCAGCAGCGAAAGGCCCGGGACAGAAAATGAAAAACTGTTTTTT. The full variable domain, rest sourced from reference TRBV9 and TRBJ1-4, is DSGVTQTPKHLITATGQRVTLRCSPRSGDLSVYWYQQSLDQGLQFLIQYYNGEERAKGNILERFSAQQFPDLHSELNLSSLELGDSALYFCASSERPGTENEKLFFGSGTQLSVL.

The table lists this clone with a count of one. V gene TRBV19 combines with J gene TRBJ2-1; TRBD1 matches at 10 bases. CDR1 is LNHDA, CDR2 SQIVND, per germline (reference sequence). J was trimmed by 9 bases and V by 2 bases; bases with no gene match: 10. This CDR3 has 16 residues. The CDR3 region has the DNA TGTGCCAGTAGTATACCGTGGGACAGGGGCCCTGGTGAGCAGTTCTTC. This sequence encodes CASSIPWDRGPGEQFF.

The V gene is TRBV7-9, the J gene TRBJ1-1, with 8 nucleotides matching TRBD1. V gave up 5 bases and J gave up 3 bases; unmatched junction bases: 5. The germline CDR1 and CDR2 sequences are SEHNR and FQNEAQ (reference sequence). The length of the CDR3 is 14 residues. The CDR3 loop is CASSRGQGYTEAFF. For the CDR3, the DNA is TGTGCCAGCAGCCGAGGACAGGGCTACACTGAAGCTTTCTTT.

The chain carries TRBV19 and TRBJ2-7; 11 bases agree with TRBD2. Looked up from germline, CDR1 is LNHDA and CDR2 is SQIVND (reference sequence). V trimming: 6 bases; J trimming: 0 bases; junction bases outside the gene matches: 7. CDR3 length: 16 amino acids. This chain's CDR3 is CASSLRLAGSSYEQYF. The CDR3 region has the DNA TGTGCCAGTAGCTTACGACTAGCGGGAAGCTCCTACGAGCAGTACTTC.

The chain has TRBV7-6 and TRBJ2-7, with a tentative D call TRBD1 (5 bases). V was clipped by 1 base and J by 3 bases, with 13 bases between them. The CDR3 runs 15 residues. Germline V gene data show CDR1 as SGHVS and CDR2 as FNYEAQ. The CDR3 here is CASSLGDRGSYEQYF. The CDR3 nucleotides read TGTGCCAGCAGCTTAGGAGATAGGGGCAGCTACGAGCAGTACTTC.

This CDR3 reads CAIRITGAGANVLTF. CDR3 DNA: TGTGCCATCAGGATAACAGGGGCTGGGGCCAACGTCCTGACTTTC. This chain joins TRBV10-3 and TRBJ2-6; 7 bases are shared with TRBD1. With V trimmed by 6 bases and J by 2 bases, 4 bases remained unmatched. The length of the CDR3 is 15 residues. The germline V gene encodes CDR1 ENHRY and CDR2 SYGVKD.

The rearrangement joins TRBV18 to TRBJ2-7, with TRBD2 matching over 8 bases. In germline, CDR1 is KGHSH, CDR2 LQKENI. The CDR3 extends over 14 amino acids. V lost 5 bases to trimming and J lost 2 bases; unmatched junction nucleotides: 5. For the CDR3, the DNA is TGTGCCAGCTCATCTTCGGGGGGGCCCTACGAGCAGTACTTC. Translation: CASSSSGGPYEQYF.

The CDR3 is CASSAGRDFYNEQFF. In nucleotides, the CDR3 is TGTGCCAGCAGCGCGGGACGAGACTTCTACAATGAGCAGTTCTTC. This rearrangement joins TRBV7-2 to TRBJ2-1, with D possibly matching TRBD2 (6 bases). CDR1 and CDR2 (germline): SGHTA, FQGNSA. The CDR3 extends over 15 amino acids. The germline V and J ends were trimmed by 5 bases and 3 bases, with 14 bases remaining between them.

In regard to this clone: A read error may account for a junction end that differs from germline. The chain combines TRBV6-5 with TRBJ1-2; 11 bases are a match to TRBD1. The CDR3 sequence is 15 residues long. Germline V gene sequence: CDR1 MNHEY, CDR2 SVGAGI. CDR3 sequence: CASTSPDRGHYGYTF. The CDR3 coding sequence is TGTGCCAGCACCTCCCCGGACAGGGGGCACTACGGCTACACCTTC.

The chain employs TRBV28 and TRBJ1-5, with D perhaps matching TRBD1 (5 bases). Between the trimmed V and J ends, which lost 9 bases and 6 bases, there was a span of 18 bases. This CDR3 contains 14 residues. Germline V gives CDR1 MDHEN, CDR2 SYDVKM. The CDR3 here is CASGVGGRGQPQHF. The CDR3 DNA follows: TGTGCCAGTGGAGTGGGGGGACGGGGTCAGCCCCAGCATTTT.

This rearrangement joins TRBV30 to TRBJ2-7; D is unclear. Between the trimmed V and J ends, which lost 0 bases and 4 bases, there was a span of 10 bases. This CDR3 spans 13 amino acids. Germline loops: CDR1 GTSNPN, CDR2 SVGIG (reference sequence). For the CDR3, the DNA is TGTGCCTGGAGTGTGGAGCAGCCTTACGAGCAGTACTTC. As protein: CAWSVEQPYEQYF.

The chain carries TRBV19 and TRBJ2-3; the match to TRBD1 covers 9 bases. The V and J ends lost 10 bases and 5 bases, in that order; junction bases with no gene match: 10. Germline CDR1 and CDR2: LNHDA and SQIVND (reference sequence). This CDR3 region has 14 residues. The CDR3 is CAIAQGALGDTQYF. CDR3 coding DNA: TGTGCCATCGCACAGGGGGCGCTGGGAGATACGCAGTATTTT. Drawing the rest from reference TRBV19 and TRBJ2-3, the complete variable domain is DGGITQSPKYLFRKEGQNVTLSCEQNLNHDAMYWYRQDPGQGLRLIYYSQIVNDFQKGDIAEGYSVSREKKESFPLTVTSAQKNPTAFYLCAIAQGALGDTQYFGPGTRLTVL.

This sequence joins TRBV14 and TRBJ2-1; 10 bases agree with TRBD2. The germline CDR1 and CDR2 sequences are SGHDN and FVKESK. CDR3 length: 15 amino acids. V dropped 0 bases and J dropped 12; count of bases not matched to a gene: 8. DNA of the CDR3: TGTGCCAGCAGCCAAGAGTCTAGCGGGAGTTTTCGGCAGTTCTTC. As protein: CASSQESSGSFRQFF.

The sample holds one count of this clone. The chain combines TRBV10-3 with TRBJ1-5; 12 positions agree with TRBD1. Germline assignment: CDR1 ENHRY and CDR2 SYGVKD. V dropped 8 bases and J dropped 6; count of bases not matched to a gene: 14. CDR3 size: 17 residues. This CDR3 is CAIGDGRGQGAIQPQHF. The CDR3 coding sequence is TGTGCCATCGGCGACGGTCGGGGACAGGGGGCAATTCAGCCCCAGCATTTT.

The V and J genes are TRBV9 and TRBJ2-1; 9 positions agree with TRBD2. V shed 4 bases, J shed 1 base, and the junction held 12 bases outside the gene matches. Per the germline V gene, CDR1 is SGDLS and CDR2 is YYNGEE. The CDR3 consists of 18 residues. For the CDR3, the DNA is TGTGCCAGCAGCAAAGCGGGGGGCCGAGTAGTTTCCTACAATGAGCAGTTCTTC. Its translation: CASSKAGGRVVSYNEQFF. Full variable domain (rest looked up from reference TRBV9 and TRBJ2-1): DSGVTQTPKHLITATGQRVTLRCSPRSGDLSVYWYQQSLDQGLQFLIQYYNGEERAKGNILERFSAQQFPDLHSELNLSSLELGDSALYFCASSKAGGRVVSYNEQFFGPGTRLTVL.

The rearrangement uses TRBV28 and TRBJ1-5, with D possibly TRBD1 on 5 matching bases. Trimming shortened V by 5 bases and J by 6 bases, and 20 bases separated the two germline ends. CDR3 size: 16 residues. The germline gives CDR1 MDHEN, CDR2 SYDVKM. In DNA form, the CDR3 reads TGTGCCAGCAGTGGGGGGGACGGGGTTTGGGTTCAGCCCCAGCATTTT. Translated: CASSGGDGVWVQPQHF.

The chain couples TRBV9 to TRBJ2-1, with 11 bases identical to TRBD2. This CDR3 contains 16 residues. Germline V gene data show CDR1 as SGDLS and CDR2 as YYNGEE. The J segment lost 7 bases and the V segment lost 1 base, leaving 7 bases of the junction unmatched. The CDR3, as DNA: TGTGCCAGCAGCGTATATGGTAGCGGGGGGGAAAATGAGCAGTTCTTC. This encodes CASSVYGSGGENEQFF.